Presented here are 21 T cell receptor beta chains from one specimen sequenced in a study of T cells expressing NK-cell markers. TCRdb reanalyzed the 5' RACE reads and collapses them to one entry per CDR3 protein, without DNA. This sample's table has 400,000 to 550,000 distinct CDR3 sequences. The sequenced material came from blood T cells: a sorted CD56 or NKG2C T cell subset, CD4+ or CD8+ T cells, or bulk PBMC T cells (not recorded which). These TCRs come from a woman aged 18 to 75 in good health.

The chain has TRBV27 and TRBJ2-1. This CDR3 is built from 13 residues. The germline V gene has CDR1 MNHEY and CDR2 SMNVEV (reference sequence). This chain's CDR3 is CASSASTHNEQFF.

The chain uses TRBV20-1 and TRBJ2-3; TCRdb indicates TRBD2, and absent DNA this call remains unverified. The CDR3 totals 16 residues. In germline, CDR1 is DFQATT, CDR2 SNEGSKA (reference sequence). The CDR3 sequence is CSARGGLAGGSDTQYF.

CDR3 residues: CASSLGLAGGHGETQYF. The chain links TRBV7-2 to TRBJ2-5; checking the TCRdb D call of TRBD2 is not possible without DNA. Looked up from germline, CDR1 is SGHTA and CDR2 is FQGNSA. The CDR3 extends over 17 amino acids. Complete variable domain (other parts from reference TRBV7-2 and TRBJ2-5): GAGVSQSPSNKVTEKGKDVELRCDPISGHTALYWYRQSLGQGLEFLIYFQGNSAPDKSGLPSDRFSAERTGGSVSTLTIQRTQQEDSAVYLCASSLGLAGGHGETQYFGPGTRLLVL.

CDR3 residues: CATSPDRASTDTQYF. The chain has TRBV24-1 and TRBJ2-3; TCRdb indicates TRBD1, and absent DNA this call remains unverified. This CDR3 contains 15 residues. Per the germline V gene, CDR1 is KGHDR and CDR2 is SFDVKD.

The V call is TRBV29-1, the J call TRBJ1-1; TCRdb's D call of TRBD1 is untestable without DNA. CDR3 size: 12 residues. CDR1 is SQVTM, CDR2 ANQGSEA, per germline. The CDR3 loop is CSAGEEDTEAFF.

This rearrangement joins TRBV5-1 to TRBJ2-1; the TCRdb call, TRBD1, lacks DNA for checking. The CDR3 totals 14 residues. CDR1 is SGHRS and CDR2 is YFSETQ in the germline V gene. The CDR3 region is CASSPGDGYNEQFF.

The chain has TRBV28 and TRBJ1-5; TCRdb gives TRBD1 as the D gene, but with no DNA this cannot be confirmed. The CDR3 spans 17 residues. CDR1 is MDHEN and CDR2 is SYDVKM in the germline V gene. CDR3 protein: CASTLLGRGGVNQPQHF.

The chain joins TRBV29-1 to TRBJ2-2; checking the TCRdb D call of TRBD1 is not possible without DNA. The CDR3 spans 14 residues. Germline V CDR1 and CDR2: SQVTM, ANQGSEA. The CDR3 loop is CSVEVGRGIGELFF.

The chain links TRBV4-2 to TRBJ1-2; no DNA is available, so the TRBD1 call from TCRdb remains unchecked. The CDR3 loop spans 16 amino acids. Germline V CDR1 and CDR2: LGHNA, YNFKEQ. CDR3 region: CASSQGGAGLNYGYTF.

The chain employs TRBV20-1 and TRBJ2-3; TCRdb's D gene call, TRBD2, goes unchecked for lack of DNA. Germline V gene lookup returns CDR1 DFQATT and CDR2 SNEGSKA (reference sequence). CDR3 length: 15 residues. CDR3 protein: CSAGGEGGAGDTQYF.

This chain connects TRBV9 to TRBJ2-6; TCRdb proposes TRBD1, but this gene call is untestable without DNA. Per the germline V gene, CDR1 is SGDLS and CDR2 is YYNGEE. This CDR3 has 17 residues. This CDR3 is CASSDGGGHSGANVLTF.

V gene TRBV7-9 combines with J gene TRBJ2-2; TCRdb returns TRBD1, unconfirmable since there is no DNA. Per the germline V gene, CDR1 is SEHNR and CDR2 is FQNEAQ (reference sequence). This CDR3 comprises 16 residues. The CDR3 loop reads CASSLLQGAGTGELFF.

The chain links TRBV3-1 to TRBJ2-3; TCRdb designates TRBD1, a call that cannot be tested without DNA. CDR1 is LGHDT and CDR2 is YNNKEL in the germline V gene (reference sequence). The CDR3 has 13 residues. CDR3 residues: CASSPGGEDTQYF.

This chain uses TRBV9 with TRBJ2-7. Germline V gene data show CDR1 as SGDLS and CDR2 as YYNGEE. The CDR3 has 13 residues. CDR3 amino acids: CASSVSHSYEQYF.

This chain links TRBV15 with TRBJ1-2. Germline lookup yields CDR1 LNHNV and CDR2 YYDKDF (reference sequence). CDR3 length: 13 amino acids. The CDR3 spells CATSREGSYGYTF.

This chain joins TRBV20-1 and TRBJ2-7; TCRdb names TRBD1, which stays unverified in the absence of DNA. CDR1 is DFQATT and CDR2 is SNEGSKA in the germline V gene (reference sequence). CDR3 size: 12 residues. This CDR3 reads CSAPGQGIEQYF.

The chain uses TRBV28 and TRBJ1-5. There are 17 residues in the CDR3. The V gene's germline CDR1 is MDHEN and CDR2 SYDVKM. The CDR3 here is CASSTPPRVRSNQPQHF.

The V call is TRBV5-1, the J call TRBJ1-2; as DNA is missing, the TRBD1 call by TCRdb cannot be tested. Germline V gene lookup returns CDR1 SGHRS and CDR2 YFSETQ. The CDR3 is 12 amino acids. CDR3 in amino acids: CASSFQGDGYTF.

This chain connects TRBV19 to TRBJ2-5. CDR3 length equals 13 residues. The germline gives CDR1 LNHDA, CDR2 SQIVND (reference sequence). CDR3 sequence reads: CASSITSTKTQYF. Together with reference TRBV19 and TRBJ2-5, the CDR3 gives the full variable domain: DGGITQSPKYLFRKEGQNVTLSCEQNLNHDAMYWYRQDPGQGLRLIYYSQIVNDFQKGDIAEGYSVSREKKESFPLTVTSAQKNPTAFYLCASSITSTKTQYFGPGTRLLVL.

The V and J genes are TRBV15 and TRBJ1-6. This CDR3 has 15 residues. The V gene's germline CDR1 is LNHNV and CDR2 YYDKDF (reference sequence). The CDR3 region is CATSRETAYNSPLHF.

The V and J genes are TRBV7-6 and TRBJ2-1; TCRdb picks TRBD1, but there is no DNA to check that call. The CDR3 sequence is 14 residues long. Germline V gene lookup returns CDR1 SGHVS and CDR2 FNYEAQ. CDR3 in amino acids: CASTQGGGYNEQFF.